This T cell receptor beta chain was obtained from a study of spatial heterogeneity in lung cancer. This clonotype was observed many times. CDR1 SGHRS and CDR2 YFSETQ come from the germline V gene. This CDR3 is built from 16 residues. V was clipped by 1 base and J by 0 bases; unmatched bases: 4. Stated time point: sample taken at primary tumor resection. In each case, whole RNA from tumor, nontumor lung or frozen PBMC was sequenced unsorted. Donation came from 70 or so patients with untreated early-stage non-small cell lung cancer. MiXCR, applied by TCRdb to the 5' RACE reads, yields one record per CDR3 protein. The table records roughly 28,000 distinct CDR3 sequences, around 8% of them present only once.

Sequencing was performed on PBMCs, taken at surgery. The V gene is TRBV5-1, the J gene TRBJ2-3; 8 nucleotides line up with TRBD2. The TCR comes from a female donor with early-stage non-small cell lung cancer. CDR3 amino acids: CASSLFSSGSTDTQYF. The CDR3, as DNA: TGCGCCAGCAGCTTGTTCTCTAGCGGGAGCACAGATACGCAGTATTTT.